The next 9 T cell receptor beta chains were all read from a single sample in a study of blood T cell repertoires in COVID-19. TCRdb keeps only in-frame clones here, not all; method: immunoSEQ multiplex PCR. The repertoire has 200,000 or so clones, 88% of them found once; the top ten carry under 3%. The sample taken for sequencing was PBMCs or T cells enriched from blood (not recorded which). These receptors all stem from a woman aged 30 to 39 who had recovered from COVID-19.

The chain uses TRBV7-8 and TRBJ2-5, with TRBD1 matching over 10 bases. The CDR3 runs to 14 residues. The V segment lost 4 bases and the J segment 3 bases; nucleotides outside the gene matches: 2. Germline V gene sequence: CDR1 SGHVS, CDR2 FQNEAQ. The CDR3 loop reads CASSYGQGEETQYF. The CDR3, as DNA: TGTGCCAGCAGCTACGGACAGGGGGAAGAGACCCAGTACTTC. Complete variable domain (other parts from reference TRBV7-8 and TRBJ2-5): GAGVSQSPRYKVAKRGQDVALRCDPISGHVSLFWYQQALGQGPEFLTYFQNEAQLDKSGLPSDRFFAERPEGSVSTLKIQRTQQEDSAVYLCASSYGQGEETQYFGPGTRLLVL.

The J gene is TRBJ2-2, the V gene TRBV6-5, with TRBD1 matching 7 bases. The CDR3 is made up of 13 amino acids. CDR1 and CDR2 (germline): MNHEY, SVGAGI. J was trimmed by 5 bases and V by 6 bases; bases with no gene match: 3. In DNA form, the CDR3 reads TGTGCCAGCAGGGCAGGGGGAACCGGGGAGCTGTTTTTT. Protein sequence: CASRAGGTGELFF.

The chain recombines TRBV5-4 with TRBJ2-2; weak D call: TRBD1 (6 bases). The V gene lost 4 bases and the J gene lost 8 bases, with 24 bases spanning the gap. CDR1 and CDR2 (germline): SGHNT, YYREEE (reference sequence). The CDR3 consists of 17 residues. The DNA for the CDR3 is TGTGCCAGCAGCCCCGACCCCAGGGGCCACGAACTTGGGGAGCTGTTTTTT. This gives the protein CASSPDPRGHELGELFF.

Regarding this clone: Other DNA sequences in the sample encode the same CDR3. This rearrangement joins TRBV5-1 to TRBJ2-5, with 10 bases identical to TRBD2. Germline assignment: CDR1 SGHRS and CDR2 YFSETQ. After removal of 0 bases from V and 1 base from J, the junction contained 3 bases not matched to a gene. This CDR3 region has 16 residues. The CDR3: CASSLGLAGGQETQYF. CDR3 DNA: TGCGCCAGCAGCTTGGGGTTAGCGGGGGGCCAAGAGACCCAGTACTTC.

The chain uses TRBV19 and TRBJ2-2; D may be TRBD2 (5 bases). V shed 1 base and J shed 1 base, with 7 bases lying between them. CDR3 size: 15 residues. Germline V gives CDR1 LNHDA, CDR2 SQIVND (reference sequence). The CDR3 here is CASSIGEGNTGELFF. The CDR3 DNA is TGTGCCAGTAGTATAGGAGAGGGGAACACCGGGGAGCTGTTTTTT. Using reference TRBV19 and TRBJ2-2 for the parts outside the CDR3, the full variable domain is DGGITQSPKYLFRKEGQNVTLSCEQNLNHDAMYWYRQDPGQGLRLIYYSQIVNDFQKGDIAEGYSVSREKKESFPLTVTSAQKNPTAFYLCASSIGEGNTGELFFGEGSRLTVL.

The chain has TRBV7-9 and TRBJ2-6; D is tentatively TRBD1 or TRBD2 (5 bases each). The V gene lost 5 bases and the J gene lost 4 bases, with 18 bases spanning the gap. The CDR3 has 17 amino acids. Germline V gene sequence: CDR1 SEHNR, CDR2 FQNEAQ (reference sequence). This CDR3 reads CASSLGTPWEGANVLTF. In nucleotides, the CDR3 is TGTGCCAGCAGCCTAGGGACCCCATGGGAGGGGGCCAACGTCCTGACTTTC.

V and J are TRBV5-5 and TRBJ2-5, with a weak D call TRBD1 (6 bases). The CDR3 runs to 15 residues. Trimming removed 9 bases at V and 3 bases at J, with 21 bases between. Per germline, CDR1 SGHKS and CDR2 YYEKEE (reference sequence). CDR3 DNA sequence: TGTGCCACCGATCGTGCTGGGACAACGAAAGAGACCCAGTACTTC. Protein: CATDRAGTTKETQYF.

The chain couples TRBV18 to TRBJ1-2; unclear D gene. The CDR3 extends over 13 amino acids. CDR1 is KGHSH, CDR2 LQKENI, per germline. Trimming cost V 2 bases and J 10 bases, with 14 bases left between them. DNA for the CDR3: TGTGCCAGCTCACCATCAGACTCAATGGCCTACACCTTC. Translated: CASSPSDSMAYTF.

The chain employs TRBV5-8 and TRBJ2-7; D is undetermined. Trimming stripped 0 bases from V and 4 bases from J, with 5 bases between. This CDR3 is 12 amino acids long. Germline V lookup: CDR1 SGHTS, CDR2 YDEGEE. The CDR3 loop reads CASSLAQYEQYF. The CDR3 DNA sequence: TGTGCCAGCAGCTTGGCCCAGTACGAGCAGTACTTC.